Below are 17 T cell receptor beta chains sequenced from a single sample in a study of T-cell reconstitution after alpha-beta-depleted transplantation in children. Researchers prepared the TCRbeta library using unique molecular identifiers, the study reports. TCRdb recomputed calls from the PCR reads with MiXCR, one row per CDR3 protein. Among hundreds of thousands of distinct CDR3 sequences listed, approximately 20% were seen once. The starting material was PBMCs from the stem cell graft donor, obtained from the stem cell graft. The receptor source for this set is a human donor who donated a stem cell graft to a child with acute lymphoblastic leukemia.

This clonotype appeared a few times. The chain has TRBV6-6 and TRBJ1-5; TRBD1 might be the D (5 bases). V was clipped by 11 bases and J by 7 bases, with 18 bases between them. The germline V gene encodes CDR1 MNHNY and CDR2 SVGAGI (reference sequence). CDR3 size: 13 residues. DNA for the CDR3: TGTGCCGGCTCCCTCGGGGGGGGACAGCCCCAGCATTTT. The encoded protein is CAGSLGGGQPQHF.

This clonotype was found a few times. The chain employs TRBV7-9 and TRBJ2-1; the D is unclear. The CDR3 totals 15 residues. The V and J ends lost 0 bases and 2 bases respectively, with 8 bases between them. The germline CDR1 and CDR2 sequences are SEHNR and FQNEAQ (reference sequence). CDR3 DNA: TGTGCCAGCAGCTTAGCGCAACGCCCCTACAATGAGCAGTTCTTC. Translating it yields CASSLAQRPYNEQFF.

The CDR3, as DNA: TGTGCCAGCAGCTTAGTTTTCGGGCGGGGGAACACCATATATTTT. Translation: CASSLVFGRGNTIYF. The V and J genes are TRBV7-8 and TRBJ1-3; possible D gene TRBD1, 5 bases. The germline gives CDR1 SGHVS, CDR2 FQNEAQ. The length of the CDR3 is 15 residues. V lost 1 base, J lost 7 bases, and 14 bases lay in between.

This clonotype was picked up a small number of times. The chain carries TRBV24-1 and TRBJ1-3; the D is unclear. Trimming removed 3 bases at V and 0 bases at J, with 11 bases between. This CDR3 is built from 16 residues. CDR1 and CDR2 from the germline V gene are KGHDR and SFDVKD. Here the CDR3 reads CATSDGLSSSGNTIYF. CDR3 nucleotides: TGTGCCACCAGTGATGGACTCTCGAGCTCTGGAAACACCATATATTTT.

This chain uses TRBV20-1 with TRBJ2-1; 11 bases are shared with TRBD2. Trimming took 5 bases from V and 10 from J; bases not matched to a gene: 16. Germline loops: CDR1 DFQATT, CDR2 SNEGSKA (reference sequence). The CDR3 consists of 16 residues. This chain's CDR3 is CSARGTSGSGAWEQFF. The CDR3 nucleotides read TGCAGTGCTCGGGGCACTAGCGGGAGTGGGGCGTGGGAGCAGTTCTTC.

This sequence joins TRBV5-1 and TRBJ2-2; possible D gene TRBD1, 6 bases. The CDR3 loop spans 13 amino acids. Trimming stripped 7 bases from V and 1 base from J, with 8 bases between. Germline assignment: CDR1 SGHRS and CDR2 YFSETQ. The CDR3 protein is CASGGQNTGELFF. The CDR3 coding sequence is TGCGCCAGCGGGGGCCAGAACACCGGGGAGCTGTTTTTT. The entire variable domain, with the rest obtained from reference TRBV5-1 and TRBJ2-2, is as follows: KAGVTQTPRYLIKTRGQQVTLSCSPISGHRSVSWYQQTPGQGLQFLFEYFSETQRNKGNFPGRFSGRQFSNSRSEMNVSTLELGDSALYLCASGGQNTGELFFGEGSRLTVL.

As for this clonotype: Since a much larger clone is just one base distant, this may be a read error. The genes are TRBV20-1 and TRBJ2-1; TRBD2 matches at 9 bases. Germline CDR1 DFQATT, CDR2 SNEGSKA (reference sequence). CDR3 length equals 15 residues. The CDR3 here is CCAPPSSGDYNEQFF. The CDR3 nucleotides read TGCTGTGCCCCTCCCTCTAGCGGGGACTACAATGAGCAGTTCTTC.

This clonotype showed up just a few times. V gene TRBV27 combines with J gene TRBJ2-1, with D unresolved. In germline, CDR1 is MNHEY, CDR2 SMNVEV (reference sequence). The CDR3 length is 13 residues. V shed 5 bases and J shed 5 bases, with 10 bases lying between them. The CDR3 spells CASSIVEDNEQFF. As DNA, the CDR3 is TGTGCCAGCAGTATCGTAGAGGACAATGAGCAGTTCTTC.

This clonotype has only a few counts. The rearrangement joins TRBV6-1 to TRBJ1-1, with TRBD1 matching 7 bases. J lost 0 bases, V lost 1 base, and 2 bases had no gene match. The CDR3 length is 15 residues. The V gene's germline CDR1 is MNHNS and CDR2 SASEGT. The CDR3 DNA sequence: TGTGCCAGCAGTGAAGGCGGGACAGTGAACACTGAAGCTTTCTTT. Encoded protein: CASSEGGTVNTEAFF.

The chain has TRBV27 and TRBJ2-5; D is possibly TRBD1 (8 bases). The CDR3 runs to 15 residues. Trimming stripped 6 bases from V and 5 bases from J, with 19 bases between. Germline-derived CDR1 and CDR2 are MNHEY and SMNVEV (reference sequence). The CDR3 DNA reads TGTGCCAGCAGACGGGATACAGGGGGGGACGAGACCCAGTACTTC. Its translation is CASRRDTGGDETQYF.

This clonotype was seen a handful of times. The chain has TRBV4-1 and TRBJ1-1; D gene ambiguous. This CDR3 has 15 amino acids. With 4 bases removed from V and 4 bases from J, the gap between germline ends came to 16 bases. Germline V gene lookup returns CDR1 MGHRA and CDR2 YSYEKL. CDR3 in DNA: TGCGCCAGCAGCCCACTACATACCGAGGGCACTGAAGCTTTCTTT. Translated, it gives CASSPLHTEGTEAFF.

The chain has TRBV18 and TRBJ1-1; D is perhaps TRBD1 (5 bases). Germline CDR1 reads KGHSH; CDR2 reads LQKENI. V lost 0 bases to trimming and J lost 1 base, with 12 bases between them. The length of the CDR3 is 16 residues. The CDR3, as DNA: TGTGCCAGCTCACCACCGGGGGTAAGGGCGAACACTGAAGCTTTCTTT. It translates to CASSPPGVRANTEAFF.

This clonotype turned up a few times. The chain is built from TRBV18 and TRBJ2-3; D ambiguous. V was shortened by 0 bases and J by 3 bases, with 4 bases between the two germline ends. Germline loops: CDR1 KGHSH, CDR2 LQKENI. The CDR3 contains 13 residues. This CDR3 is CASSPPATDTQYF. As DNA, the CDR3 is TGTGCCAGCTCACCACCGGCAACAGATACGCAGTATTTT. The variable domain in full, with the rest retrieved from reference TRBV18 and TRBJ2-3, is NAGVMQNPRHLVRRRGQEARLRCSPMKGHSHVYWYRQLPEEGLKFMVYLQKENIIDESGMPKERFSAEFPKEGPSILRIQQVVRGDSAAYFCASSPPATDTQYFGPGTRLTVL.

The chain couples TRBV5-6 to TRBJ2-1, with 11 bases matching TRBD2. The CDR3 extends over 17 amino acids. The junction had 4 bases not matched to a gene; V was cut back by 0 bases and J by 2 bases. Looked up from germline, CDR1 is SGHDT and CDR2 is YYEEEE. The CDR3 DNA follows: TGTGCCAGCAGCTTGGAGGGACTAGCGGAGACCTACAATGAGCAGTTCTTC. It specifies CASSLEGLAETYNEQFF.

J is TRBJ2-1 and V is TRBV6-1; 12 bases fit TRBD2. J gave up 6 bases and V 3 bases, and 3 bases lay outside the gene matches. The CDR3 is made up of 15 amino acids. Germline values: CDR1 MNHNS, CDR2 SASEGT. In DNA form, the CDR3 reads TGTGCCAGCAGTGAGCTAGCGGGAGGGCCCAATGAGCAGTTCTTC. Translating gives CASSELAGGPNEQFF.

CDR3 coding DNA: TGTGCCAGCAGCTCGCGGACTAGCGGCTCCTACAATGAGCAGTTCTTC. This sequence encodes CASSSRTSGSYNEQFF. The chain uses TRBV7-6 and TRBJ2-1; 10 nucleotides line up with TRBD2. This CDR3 has 16 amino acids. V shed 4 bases and J 0 bases; nucleotides not matched to a gene: 3. Per germline, CDR1 SGHVS and CDR2 FNYEAQ.

This clonotype was picked up a small number of times. V is TRBV14 and J is TRBJ2-3; no firm D call. With 4 bases removed from V and 4 bases from J, the gap between germline ends came to 15 bases. CDR1 SGHDN and CDR2 FVKESK come from the germline V gene. This CDR3 has 15 residues. In DNA, the CDR3 is TGTGCCAGCAGCCCATTCGGGCGGCTGCCAGATACGCAGTATTTT. It yields the protein CASSPFGRLPDTQYF.